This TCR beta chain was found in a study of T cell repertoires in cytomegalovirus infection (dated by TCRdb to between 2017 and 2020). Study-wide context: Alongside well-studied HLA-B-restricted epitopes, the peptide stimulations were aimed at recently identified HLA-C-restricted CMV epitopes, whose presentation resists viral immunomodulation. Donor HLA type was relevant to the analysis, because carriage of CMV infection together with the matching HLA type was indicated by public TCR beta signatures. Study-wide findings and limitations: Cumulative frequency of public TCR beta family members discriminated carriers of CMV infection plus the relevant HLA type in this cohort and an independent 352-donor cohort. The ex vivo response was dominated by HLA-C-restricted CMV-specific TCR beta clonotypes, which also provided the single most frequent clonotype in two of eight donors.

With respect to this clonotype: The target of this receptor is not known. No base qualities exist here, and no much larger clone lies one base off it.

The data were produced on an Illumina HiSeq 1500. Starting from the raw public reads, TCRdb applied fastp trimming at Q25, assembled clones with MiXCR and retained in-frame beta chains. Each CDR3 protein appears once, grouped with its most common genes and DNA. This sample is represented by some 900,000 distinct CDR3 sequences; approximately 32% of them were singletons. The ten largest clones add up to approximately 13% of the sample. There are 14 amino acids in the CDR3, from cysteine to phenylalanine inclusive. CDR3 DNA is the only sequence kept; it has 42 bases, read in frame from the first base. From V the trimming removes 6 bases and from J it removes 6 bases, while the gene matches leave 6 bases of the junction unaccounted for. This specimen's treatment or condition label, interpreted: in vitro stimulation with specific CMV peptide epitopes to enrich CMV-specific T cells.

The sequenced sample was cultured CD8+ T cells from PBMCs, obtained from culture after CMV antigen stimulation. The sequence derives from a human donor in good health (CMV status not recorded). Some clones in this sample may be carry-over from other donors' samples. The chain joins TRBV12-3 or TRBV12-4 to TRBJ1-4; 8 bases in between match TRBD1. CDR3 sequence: CASSRQGLDEKLFF. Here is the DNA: TGTGCCAGCAGCCGACAGGGGTTGGATGAAAAACTGTTTTTT.